The rows below give T cell receptor beta chains drawn from one sample of a study of shared clonotypes between healthy human individuals. The method was immunoSEQ multiplex PCR; TCRdb's version includes in-frame clones alone and lacks a portion of them. The sample holds 2 million to 2.5 million clones, around 90% seen once. Sequenced material: naive CD4+ T cells from PBMCs. The source is a man aged 18 to 29 in good health. Some clones in this sample may be carry-over from other donors' samples. Both conserved end residues are part of each CDR3. The D gene is left open where the match is weak. Clone size is stated in some rows and not others, as once, few, many or a class when expanded.

D gene,V gene,J gene,CDR3 length,clone size,CDR3 protein,CDR3 DNA
-,TRBV6-5,TRBJ1-1,14,-,CASSYSDRTTEAFF,TGTGCCAGCAGTTACTCGGACAGAACCACTGAAGCTTTCTTT
TRBD1,TRBV28,TRBJ2-7,14,-,CASSLGQGPYEQYF,TGTGCCAGCAGTTTAGGACAGGGTCCCTACGAGCAGTACTTC
TRBD2,TRBV11-1,TRBJ2-3,16,-,CASTHVGVAGDNTQYF,TGTGCCAGCACCCACGTGGGGGTAGCGGGGGACAATACGCAGTATTTT
-,TRBV6-1,TRBJ2-4,14,-,CASSDVGGWDIQYF,TGTGCCAGCAGTGATGTAGGGGGATGGGACATTCAGTACTTC
TRBD2,TRBV7-3,TRBJ2-2,15,-,CASSLFSGGPGELFF,TGTGCCAGCAGCTTATTTAGCGGGGGACCCGGGGAGCTGTTTTTT
-,TRBV5-1,TRBJ2-3,14,-,CASSPVNLADTQYF,TGCGCCAGCAGCCCCGTAAATCTGGCAGATACGCAGTATTTT
-,TRBV6-6,TRBJ1-1,16,-,CASTSRQAAGSTEAFF,TGTGCCAGCACATCACGACAGGCCGCTGGTTCGACTGAAGCTTTCTTT
-,TRBV30,TRBJ1-1,14,few,CAWGEGGANTEAFF,TGTGCCTGGGGGGAAGGCGGGGCCAACACTGAAGCTTTCTTT
-,TRBV6-5,TRBJ1-1,15,-,CASSYSPARGTEAFF,TGTGCCAGCAGTTACTCCCCGGCGCGGGGGACTGAAGCTTTCTTT
-,TRBV4-3,TRBJ2-3,18,-,CASSQGLLPGASTDTQYF,TGCGCCAGCAGCCAAGGCCTTTTGCCGGGTGCTAGCACAGATACGCAGTATTTT
TRBD2,TRBV2,TRBJ2-7,14,-,CASSILAGEGEQYF,TGTGCCAGCAGCATACTAGCGGGGGAGGGCGAGCAGTACTTC
-,TRBV19,TRBJ2-3,13,-,CASSITGTDTQYF,TGTGCCAGTAGTATTACAGGGACAGATACGCAGTATTTT
-,TRBV6-6,TRBJ1-1,13,-,CASSFQGPTEAFF,TGTGCCAGCAGTTTCCAGGGTCCCACTGAAGCTTTCTTT
TRBD2,TRBV5-4,TRBJ2-1,16,once,CASSIPSGRGYNEQFF,TGTGCCAGCAGCATCCCTAGCGGGAGGGGCTACAATGAGCAGTTCTTC
TRBD1,TRBV27,TRBJ1-4,13,-,CAPRGQGKEKLFF,TGTGCCCCCCGGGGACAGGGGAAGGAAAAACTGTTTTTT
-,TRBV5-8,TRBJ1-1,13,-,CASSEYPDREAFF,TGTGCCAGCAGCGAGTACCCTGACAGGGAAGCTTTCTTT
-,TRBV29-1,TRBJ1-1,13,-,CSVTGHPNTEAFF,TGCAGCGTAACAGGGCACCCGAACACTGAAGCTTTCTTT
-,TRBV28,TRBJ2-6,14,-,CASHLSSGANVLTF,TGTGCCAGCCACCTATCCTCTGGGGCCAACGTCCTGACTTTC
TRBD1,TRBV2,TRBJ2-3,14,-,CASRWDRSADTQYF,TGTGCCAGCCGCTGGGACAGGTCAGCAGATACGCAGTATTTT
-,TRBV4-3,TRBJ2-7,17,-,CASSPSHSGRGPYEQYF,TGCGCCAGCAGCCCAAGCCATTCAGGGCGGGGCCCCTACGAGCAGTACTTC
TRBD2,TRBV14,TRBJ2-1,13,-,CASSYQTSGTQFF,TGTGCCAGCAGCTACCAGACTAGCGGAACACAGTTCTTC
-,TRBV5-1,TRBJ2-7,13,-,CASGRDNPYEQYF,TGCGCCAGCGGGCGGGACAACCCCTACGAGCAGTACTTC
-,TRBV7-6,TRBJ2-1,13,-,CASSLVRMGEQFF,TGTGCCAGCAGCTTAGTAAGGATGGGTGAGCAGTTCTTC
TRBD1,TRBV29-1,TRBJ1-2,12,-,CSVVDRGNGYTF,TGCAGCGTTGTGGACAGGGGAAACGGCTACACCTTC
-,TRBV6-5,TRBJ2-6,16,once,CASSSHLALGANVLTF,TGTGCCAGCAGTTCCCATCTAGCTCTTGGGGCCAACGTCCTGACTTTC
-,TRBV2,TRBJ1-5,13,-,CASRNRENQPQHF,TGTGCCAGCAGGAACAGGGAGAATCAGCCCCAGCATTTT
-,TRBV4-1,TRBJ2-7,15,-,CASSLGEYSSYEQYF,TGCGCCAGCAGCCTAGGGGAGTACTCAAGCTACGAGCAGTACTTC
-,TRBV25-1,TRBJ2-5,18,-,CASSPRWGEGDSGETQYF,TGTGCCAGCAGCCCACGGTGGGGGGAAGGGGACAGCGGTGAGACCCAGTACTTC
-,TRBV11-2,TRBJ2-2,14,once,CASSQGGGTGELFF,TGTGCCAGCAGCCAAGGAGGGGGGACCGGGGAGCTGTTTTTT
-,TRBV5-6,TRBJ2-1,18,-,CASGASRNRRISYNEQFF,TGTGCCAGTGGGGCTAGCCGTAACCGAAGAATCTCCTACAATGAGCAGTTCTTC
TRBD1,TRBV5-1,TRBJ2-2,17,-,CASSSRPGQGTTGELFF,TGCGCCAGCAGCTCCCGTCCGGGACAGGGTACCACCGGGGAGCTGTTTTTT
TRBD2,TRBV6-5,TRBJ2-7,16,-,CASSYGGSGTPYEQYF,TGTGCCAGCAGTTACGGTGGTAGCGGGACCCCCTACGAGCAGTACTTC
-,TRBV28,TRBJ2-1,15,-,CASRRTNQIYNEQFF,TGTGCCAGCAGGCGAACGAACCAGATCTACAATGAGCAGTTCTTC
-,TRBV30,TRBJ1-1,14,-,CAWSGRGAGTEAFF,TGTGCCTGGAGTGGAAGGGGGGCGGGCACTGAAGCTTTCTTT
TRBD2,TRBV25-1,TRBJ2-1,17,-,CASSEVTSGSSYNEQFF,TGTGCCAGCAGTGAAGTAACTAGCGGGAGCTCCTACAATGAGCAGTTCTTC
-,TRBV28,TRBJ1-5,14,-,CASTPSGFNQPQHF,TGTGCCAGCACCCCCAGCGGTTTCAATCAGCCCCAGCATTTT
TRBD1,TRBV5-6,TRBJ2-3,18,-,CASSLGHPWGQGTDTQYF,TGTGCCAGCAGCTTGGGCCATCCTTGGGGACAGGGCACAGATACGCAGTATTTT
TRBD1,TRBV28,TRBJ1-5,16,-,CAARTGQSLYYQPQHF,TGTGCCGCACGGACAGGGCAATCTTTATACTATCAGCCCCAGCATTTT
-,TRBV28,TRBJ1-5,16,few,CASSLGDFWSNQPQHF,TGTGCCAGCAGCCTAGGGGACTTCTGGAGCAATCAGCCCCAGCATTTT
-,TRBV6-5,TRBJ1-3,15,-,CASSYSAVSGNTIYF,TGTGCCAGCAGTTACTCGGCAGTCTCTGGAAACACCATATATTTT
TRBD2,TRBV5-4,TRBJ2-7,19,-,CASSSNWEASGRVDYEQYF,TGTGCCAGCAGCTCGAACTGGGAGGCTAGCGGGAGGGTAGACTACGAGCAGTACTTC
TRBD1,TRBV10-3,TRBJ2-7,15,-,CAISELQGDLREQYF,TGTGCCATCAGTGAGCTGCAGGGGGATCTACGAGAGCAGTACTTC
-,TRBV20-1,TRBJ1-5,10,few,CSASGWPQHF,TGCAGTGCTAGTGGTTGGCCCCAGCATTTT
TRBD1,TRBV10-3,TRBJ2-7,11,-,CAIRGQGEQYF,TGTGCCATCAGAGGACAGGGCGAGCAGTACTTC
TRBD2,TRBV5-4,TRBJ2-1,15,-,CASTVRTSAYNEQFF,TGTGCCAGCACCGTCAGGACTAGCGCCTATAATGAGCAGTTCTTC
-,TRBV28,TRBJ1-5,14,-,CASSLTQSNQPQHF,TGTGCCAGCAGTTTGACCCAGAGCAATCAGCCCCAGCATTTT
TRBD2,TRBV27,TRBJ2-5,15,-,CASRGLAGRQETQYF,TGTGCCAGCAGGGGACTAGCGGGGCGCCAAGAGACCCAGTACTTC
-,TRBV4-2,TRBJ1-2,12,-,CASSQELGFYTF,TGTGCCAGCAGCCAGGAATTAGGGTTCTACACCTTC
-,TRBV19,TRBJ2-2,15,once,CASLRGPKNTGELFF,TGTGCCAGCTTACGGGGGCCCAAAAACACCGGGGAGCTGTTTTTT
TRBD2,TRBV2,TRBJ2-3,15,-,CASNQGLAVTDTQYF,TGTGCCAGCAACCAAGGACTAGCGGTCACAGATACGCAGTATTTT
TRBD2,TRBV27,TRBJ2-1,14,-,CASSLRETYNEQFF,TGTGCCAGCAGTTTGCGGGAGACCTACAATGAGCAGTTCTTC
-,TRBV20-1,TRBJ2-1,10,-,CSAATKGQFF,TGCAGTGCTGCAACTAAGGGGCAGTTCTTC
-,TRBV4-2,TRBJ1-1,12,few,CASSQAGIGAFF,TGTGCCAGCAGCCAAGCTGGGATAGGAGCTTTCTTT
-,TRBV13,TRBJ2-6,11,once,CASSREYVLTF,TGTGCCAGCAGCCGGGAGTACGTCCTGACTTTC
TRBD1,TRBV5-8,TRBJ1-5,15,-,CASSFGTGEGQPQHF,TGTGCCAGCAGCTTTGGGACAGGGGAGGGTCAGCCCCAGCATTTT